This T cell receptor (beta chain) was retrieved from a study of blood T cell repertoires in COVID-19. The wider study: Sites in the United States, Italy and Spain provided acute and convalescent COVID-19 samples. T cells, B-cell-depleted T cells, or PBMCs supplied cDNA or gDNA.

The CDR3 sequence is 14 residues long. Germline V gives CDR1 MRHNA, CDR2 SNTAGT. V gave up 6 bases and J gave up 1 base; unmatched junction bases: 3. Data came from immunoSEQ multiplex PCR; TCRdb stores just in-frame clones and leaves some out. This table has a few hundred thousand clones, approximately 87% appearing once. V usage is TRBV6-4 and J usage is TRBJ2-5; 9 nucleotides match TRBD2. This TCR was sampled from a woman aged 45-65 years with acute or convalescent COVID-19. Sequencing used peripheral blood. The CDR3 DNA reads TGTGCCAGCAGCCTGACTAGCGGCCAAGAGACCCAGTACTTC. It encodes CASSLTSGQETQYF.